Following are 14 T cell receptor beta chains from one sample sequenced in a study of T cell responses to AZD1222 COVID-19 vaccine. The repertoire was sequenced with immunoSEQ multiplex PCR; TCRdb's copy has only in-frame clones and lacks some. Of about 120,000 clones detected, 80% to 90% appear once; the ten largest clones hold 2.5% to 4%. The sequenced sample was peripheral blood, obtained on day 0 of AZD1222 vaccination. The receptors shown here come from an adult in good health.

The CDR3 loop is CATSRGGPDRDTQYF. CDR3 sequence (DNA): TGTGCCACCAGCAGAGGGGGGCCAGACCGAGATACGCAGTATTTT. This chain connects TRBV15 to TRBJ2-3, with D tentatively TRBD1 (6 bases). The CDR3 is 15 residues long. The germline V and J ends were trimmed by 1 base and 5 bases, with 13 bases remaining between them. In germline, CDR1 is LNHNV, CDR2 YYDKDF (reference sequence).

The gene calls are TRBV5-5 and TRBJ1-5, with TRBD1 as a possible D gene (6 bases). Germline CDR1 is SGHKS and CDR2 is YYEKEE (reference sequence). The CDR3 contains 16 residues. V was clipped by 4 bases and J by 2 bases, with 16 bases between them. The DNA for the CDR3 is TGTGCCAGCAGCCTATCGACAGGTTTCGGCAATCAGCCCCAGCATTTT. Its protein product is CASSLSTGFGNQPQHF.

The chain employs TRBV7-3 and TRBJ2-2; D is uncertain. Trimming shortened V by 3 bases and J by 7 bases, and 6 bases separated the two germline ends. CDR1 is SGHTA, CDR2 FQGTGA, per germline. CDR3 length equals 12 residues. The CDR3 DNA reads TGTGCCAGCAGCTTGGGCGTCGGGGAGCTGTTTTTT. This translates into CASSLGVGELFF.

The chain uses TRBV6-4 and TRBJ1-2; D unresolved. The CDR3 is 15 residues long. From germline, CDR1 is MRHNA and CDR2 SNTAGT. With 4 bases removed from V and 0 bases from J, the gap between germline ends came to 12 bases. CDR3 sequence: CASSADSRANYGYTF. In DNA, the CDR3 is TGTGCCAGCAGTGCCGATTCGAGGGCTAACTATGGCTACACCTTC.

The V and J genes are TRBV28 and TRBJ2-1; a possible D gene is TRBD1 (6 bases). The germline gives CDR1 MDHEN, CDR2 SYDVKM. Trimming removed 7 bases at V and 2 bases at J, with 9 bases between. The CDR3 runs to 13 residues. For the CDR3, the DNA is TGTGCCAGCACTGGGGGCCCCTACAATGAGCAGTTCTTC. Encoded protein: CASTGGPYNEQFF.

The chain joins TRBV5-1 to TRBJ1-3; TRBD1 matches 8 bases. Germline CDR1 reads SGHRS; CDR2 reads YFSETQ. V dropped 4 bases and J dropped 2; count of bases not matched to a gene: 5. This CDR3 contains 15 residues. The CDR3 sequence is CASSPDRGPGNTIYF. CDR3 nucleotides: TGCGCCAGCAGCCCTGACAGGGGTCCTGGAAACACCATATATTTT. Drawing the rest from reference TRBV5-1 and TRBJ1-3, the complete variable domain is KAGVTQTPRYLIKTRGQQVTLSCSPISGHRSVSWYQQTPGQGLQFLFEYFSETQRNKGNFPGRFSGRQFSNSRSEMNVSTLELGDSALYLCASSPDRGPGNTIYFGEGSWLTVV.

The chain has TRBV29-1 and TRBJ2-1; D call uncertain. CDR3 length: 14 residues. Between the trimmed V and J ends, which lost 0 bases and 4 bases, there was a span of 10 bases. Germline lookup yields CDR1 SQVTM and CDR2 ANQGSEA. The CDR3 DNA reads as TGCAGCGTTGAAGATTCTAGGCCGTACAATGAGCAGTTCTTC. Translating it yields CSVEDSRPYNEQFF.

The V and J genes are TRBV4-1 and TRBJ2-3; the D gene is possibly TRBD2 (6 bases). The CDR3 is made up of 15 amino acids. V was pared by 5 bases and J by 3 bases, with 15 bases between. Germline values: CDR1 MGHRA, CDR2 YSYEKL. Here the CDR3 DNA reads TGCGCCAGCAGCAAGGTCGGAGGGCGGACAGATACGCAGTATTTT. This gives the protein CASSKVGGRTDTQYF.

The chain couples TRBV7-3 to TRBJ2-2; the match to TRBD2 covers 10 bases. Germline CDR1 and CDR2: SGHTA and FQGTGA. The CDR3 runs 16 residues. Trimming cost V 3 bases and J 6 bases; bases outside gene matches: 7. CDR3 amino acids: CASSFLGLAAAGELFF. Written as DNA, the CDR3 is TGTGCCAGCAGCTTCCTCGGACTAGCGGCGGCCGGGGAGCTGTTTTTT.

CDR3 region: CASSKDRGYGYTF. The CDR3 DNA is TGTGCCAGCAGCAAGGACAGGGGATATGGCTACACCTTC. The chain carries TRBV27 and TRBJ1-2; 9 bases are shared with TRBD1. CDR3 length: 13 amino acids. The ends lost 6 bases at V and 5 bases at J; junction bases unmatched: 4. The germline gives CDR1 MNHEY, CDR2 SMNVEV (reference sequence).

V usage is TRBV28 and J usage is TRBJ1-4; D gene unclear. Germline V gene sequence: CDR1 MDHEN, CDR2 SYDVKM. CDR3 length equals 15 residues. V was trimmed by 8 bases and J by 8 bases, leaving 21 bases between them. CDR3 sequence: CASAPGWAVGEKLFF. The CDR3 nucleotides are TGTGCCAGCGCCCCCGGGTGGGCAGTGGGAGAAAAACTGTTTTTT. Complete variable domain (other parts from reference TRBV28 and TRBJ1-4): DVKVTQSSRYLVKRTGEKVFLECVQDMDHENMFWYRQDPGLGLRLIYFSYDVKMKEKGDIPEGYSVSREKKERFSLILESASTNQTSMYLCASAPGWAVGEKLFFGSGTQLSVL.

This clone was seen just once. This rearrangement joins TRBV5-8 to TRBJ1-1, with TRBD1 matching over 7 bases. This CDR3 spans 16 amino acids. The germline CDR1 and CDR2 sequences are SGHTS and YDEGEE. The ends lost 2 bases at V and 1 base at J; junction bases unmatched: 8. The DNA for the CDR3 is TGTGCCAGCAGCTTTAGGCCAGGGGGGAGGAACACTGAAGCTTTCTTT. It codes for CASSFRPGGRNTEAFF.

The V and J genes are TRBV23-1 and TRBJ2-5, with D unclear. TRBV23-1 is an ORF; its function is uncertain. The CDR3 is made up of 16 amino acids. V lost 0 bases, J lost 3 bases, and 14 bases lay in between. In nucleotides, the CDR3 is TGCGCCAGCAGTCAATCGAACGGGCCCCAAGAAGAGACCCAGTACTTC. Protein: CASSQSNGPQEETQYF.

The chain uses TRBV6-5 and TRBJ1-5; D uncertain. Trimming cost V 6 bases and J 2 bases, with 11 bases left between them. The length of the CDR3 is 14 residues. Per the germline V gene, CDR1 is MNHEY and CDR2 is SVGAGI. The CDR3 DNA reads TGTGCCAGCAGGCGGGGAGGCGGCAATCAGCCCCAGCATTTT. This encodes CASRRGGGNQPQHF.